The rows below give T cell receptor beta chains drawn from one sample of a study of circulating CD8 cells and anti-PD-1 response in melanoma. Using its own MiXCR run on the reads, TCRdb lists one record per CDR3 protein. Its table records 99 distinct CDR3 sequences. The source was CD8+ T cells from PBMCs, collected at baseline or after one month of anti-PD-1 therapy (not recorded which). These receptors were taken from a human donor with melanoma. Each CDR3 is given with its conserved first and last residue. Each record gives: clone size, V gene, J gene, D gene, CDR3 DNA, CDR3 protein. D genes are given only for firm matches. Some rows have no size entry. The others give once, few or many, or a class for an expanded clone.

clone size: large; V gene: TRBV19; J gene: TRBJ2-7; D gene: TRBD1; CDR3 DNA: TGTGCCAGGAAGAGAATTCCGGGACAGGGCTCCTACGAGCAGTACTTC; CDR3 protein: CARKRIPGQGSYEQYF
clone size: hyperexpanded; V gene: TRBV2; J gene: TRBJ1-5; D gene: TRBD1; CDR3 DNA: TGTGCCAGCAGGGAAGGGACAGGGGGCTTTCAGCCCCAGCATTTT; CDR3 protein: CASREGTGGFQPQHF
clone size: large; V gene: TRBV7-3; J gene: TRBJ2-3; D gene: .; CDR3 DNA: TGTGCCAGCAGCTTCCCGTCAGATACGCAGTATTTT; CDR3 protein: CASSFPSDTQYF
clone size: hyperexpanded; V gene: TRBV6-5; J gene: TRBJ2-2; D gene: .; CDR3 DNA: TGTGCCAGCAGTTGGAACATAGGCGGGGAGCTGTTTTTT; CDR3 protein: CASSWNIGGELFF
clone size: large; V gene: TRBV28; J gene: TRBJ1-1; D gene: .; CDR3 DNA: TGTGCCAGCAGTTTGAAATGGCAGGAGAACACTGAAGCTTTCTTT; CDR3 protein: CASSLKWQENTEAFF
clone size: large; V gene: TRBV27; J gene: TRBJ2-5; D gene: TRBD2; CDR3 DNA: TGTGCCAGCAGTGAGGGACTAGCGGGTCTGTTAGAGACCCAGTACTTC; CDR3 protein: CASSEGLAGLLETQYF
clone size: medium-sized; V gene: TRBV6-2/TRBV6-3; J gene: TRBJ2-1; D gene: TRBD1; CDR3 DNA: TGTGCCAGCAGTCGACAGGGAAATGAGCAGTTCTTC; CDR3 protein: CASSRQGNEQFF
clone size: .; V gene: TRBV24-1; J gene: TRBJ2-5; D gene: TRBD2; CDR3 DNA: TGTGCCACCAGTGAAATCCCCACTAGCGGGATGGAGGCCCTGTACTTC; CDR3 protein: CATSEIPTSGMEALYF
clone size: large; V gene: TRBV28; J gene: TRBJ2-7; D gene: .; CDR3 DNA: TGTGCCAGCAGTGAAACCGACCGATACGAGCAGTACTTC; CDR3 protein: CASSETDRYEQYF
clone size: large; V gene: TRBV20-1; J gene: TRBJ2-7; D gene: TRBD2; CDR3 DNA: TGCAGTGCTAGAGTTCTAGCGGGCGGCTCCTACGAGCAGTACTTC; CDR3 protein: CSARVLAGGSYEQYF
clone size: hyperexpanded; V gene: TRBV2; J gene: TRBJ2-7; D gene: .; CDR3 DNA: TGTGCCAGCAGTGACCAGTCTATGTCCTACGAGCAGTACTTC; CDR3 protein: CASSDQSMSYEQYF
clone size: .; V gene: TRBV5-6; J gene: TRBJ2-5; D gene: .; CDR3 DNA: TGTGCCAGCAGCTTGGAGGGCCCCGACCAAGAGACCCAGTACTTC; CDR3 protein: CASSLEGPDQETQYF